This TCR beta chain was captured by sequencing in a study of T cell responses to AZD1222 COVID-19 vaccine. Findings of the study overall: Repertoire sampling occurred only after the peak T cell response. Unmutated variant regions are reportedly the target of nearly half of TCRs that are spike-specific. At baseline, seropositivity was found in only six or seven AZD1222 recipients. Dominant CD4 TCR responses targeted spike regions 160-218 and 743-854.

The data were produced by immunoSEQ multiplex PCR, yet TCRdb's version contains in-frame clones alone and is incomplete. The sample has roughly 200,000 clones; about 93% are singletons. On this clone: The antigen remains unidentified.

CDR3 size: 16 residues. Germline V CDR1 and CDR2: LGHNA, YNFKEQ. Trimming cost V 2 bases and J 0 bases, with 11 bases left between them. This sequence was found in an adult who received the MenACWY meningococcal vaccine as a control. The rearrangement joins TRBV4-2 to TRBJ2-1, with D possibly matching TRBD1 (5 bases). This material consisted of peripheral blood, taken 28 days after the second dose of the MenACWY control vaccine. CDR3 in DNA: TGTGCCAGCAGCCAATGGGGCGGAAACTCCTACAATGAGCAGTTCTTC. Its protein product is CASSQWGGNSYNEQFF.